This paragraph reports one TCR beta chain. What it binds is not known. Library preparation for TCR beta used quantitative 5'-RACE with molecular barcodes. TCRdb redid the calling of the 5' RACE reads with MiXCR, one entry per CDR3 protein. The data hold 130,000 or so distinct CDR3 sequences, with 17% observed a single time. The data derive from a study of CD8 T cells in ankylosing spondylitis. General study results and limits: There was reportedly significant enrichment of clones that were disease-linked in matched ankylosing spondylitis synovial fluid. Disease-linked clones bore a CD8+ phenotype, appearing relatively rarely in peripheral blood. Ankylosing spondylitis blood appeared to carry a characteristic TCR beta motif of roughly eight highly homologous variants.

The V and J ends lost 0 bases and 3 bases respectively, with 9 bases between them. CDR3 length equals 15 residues. Sequencing input: blood, either unsorted or a sorted T cell fraction (not recorded which). The chain joins TRBV12-3 or TRBV12-4 to TRBJ1-5, with D possibly matching TRBD1 (5 bases). This receptor was taken from a male donor with ankylosing spondylitis. This CDR3 is CASSLAPQVNQPQHF. DNA of the CDR3: TGTGCCAGCAGTTTAGCGCCACAGGTCAATCAGCCCCAGCATTTT.